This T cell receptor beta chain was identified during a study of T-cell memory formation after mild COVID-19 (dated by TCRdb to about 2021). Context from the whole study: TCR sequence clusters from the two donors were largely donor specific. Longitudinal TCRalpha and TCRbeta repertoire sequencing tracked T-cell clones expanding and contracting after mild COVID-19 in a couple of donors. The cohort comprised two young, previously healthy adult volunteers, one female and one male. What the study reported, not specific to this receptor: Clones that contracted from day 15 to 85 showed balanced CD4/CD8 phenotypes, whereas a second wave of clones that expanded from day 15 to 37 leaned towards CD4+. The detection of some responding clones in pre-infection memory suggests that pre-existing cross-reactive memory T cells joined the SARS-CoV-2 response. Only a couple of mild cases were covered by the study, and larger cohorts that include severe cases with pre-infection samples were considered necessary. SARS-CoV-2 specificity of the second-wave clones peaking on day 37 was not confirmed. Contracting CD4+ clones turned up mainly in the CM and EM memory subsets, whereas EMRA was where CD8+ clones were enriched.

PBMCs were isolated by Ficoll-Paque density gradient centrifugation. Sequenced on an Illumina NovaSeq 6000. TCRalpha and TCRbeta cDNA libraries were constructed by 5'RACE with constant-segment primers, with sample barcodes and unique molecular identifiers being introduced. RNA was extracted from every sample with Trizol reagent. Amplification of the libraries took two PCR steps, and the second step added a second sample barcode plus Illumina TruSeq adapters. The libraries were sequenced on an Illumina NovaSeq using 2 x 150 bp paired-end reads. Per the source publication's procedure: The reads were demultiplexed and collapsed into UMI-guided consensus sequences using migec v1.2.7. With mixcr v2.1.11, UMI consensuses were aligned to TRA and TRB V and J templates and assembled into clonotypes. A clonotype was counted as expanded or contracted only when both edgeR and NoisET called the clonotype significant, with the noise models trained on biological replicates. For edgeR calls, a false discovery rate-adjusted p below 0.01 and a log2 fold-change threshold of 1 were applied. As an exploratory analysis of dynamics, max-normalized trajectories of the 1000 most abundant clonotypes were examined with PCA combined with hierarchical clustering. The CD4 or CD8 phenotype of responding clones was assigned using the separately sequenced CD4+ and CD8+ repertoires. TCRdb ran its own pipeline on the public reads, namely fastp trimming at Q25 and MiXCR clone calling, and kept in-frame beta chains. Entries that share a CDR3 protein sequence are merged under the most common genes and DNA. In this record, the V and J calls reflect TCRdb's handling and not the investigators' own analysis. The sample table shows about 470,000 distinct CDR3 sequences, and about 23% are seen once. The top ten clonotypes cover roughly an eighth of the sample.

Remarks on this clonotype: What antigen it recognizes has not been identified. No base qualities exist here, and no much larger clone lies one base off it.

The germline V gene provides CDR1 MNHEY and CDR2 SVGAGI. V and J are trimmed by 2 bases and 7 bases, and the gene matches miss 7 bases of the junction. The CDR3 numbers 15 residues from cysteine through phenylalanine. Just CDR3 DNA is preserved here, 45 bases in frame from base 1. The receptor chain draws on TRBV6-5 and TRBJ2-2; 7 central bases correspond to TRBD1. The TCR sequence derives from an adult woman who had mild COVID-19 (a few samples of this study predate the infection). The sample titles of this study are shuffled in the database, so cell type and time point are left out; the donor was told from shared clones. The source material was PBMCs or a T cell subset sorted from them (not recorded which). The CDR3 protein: CASSYVGQVNGELFF. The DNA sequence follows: TGTGCCAGCAGTTACGTCGGACAGGTGAACGGGGAGCTGTTTTTT.